This TCR beta chain derives from a study of glioma-infiltrating T cells after dendritic cell vaccination. This clone was seen more than once but under ten times. The CDR3 length is 14 residues. V dropped 5 bases and J dropped 6 bases, with 14 bases sitting between them. Germline CDR1 and CDR2: MNHNY and SVGAGI (reference sequence). Measured with immunoSEQ multiplex PCR; TCRdb has only the in-frame clones, and not every one. The data hold about 73,000 clones, with roughly 80% observed a single time. Sequenced here: blood, sampled before dendritic cell vaccination. J is TRBJ1-5 and V is TRBV6-6; TRBD1 might be the D (6 bases). This TCR came from a human donor with glioblastoma. The CDR3 DNA is TGTGCCAGCAGTCCACAGGGTAGGAGTCAGCCCCAGCATTTT. Translating it yields CASSPQGRSQPQHF.